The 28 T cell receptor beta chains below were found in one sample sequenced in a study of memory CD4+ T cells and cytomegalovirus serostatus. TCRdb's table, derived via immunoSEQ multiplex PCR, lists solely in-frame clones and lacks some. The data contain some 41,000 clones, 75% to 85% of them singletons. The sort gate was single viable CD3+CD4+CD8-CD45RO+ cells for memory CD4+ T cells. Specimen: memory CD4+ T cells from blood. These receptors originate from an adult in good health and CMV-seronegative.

DNA for the CDR3: TGTGCCAGCAGCCGACAGGTGAACACTGAAGCTTTCTTT. Encoded protein: CASSRQVNTEAFF. V and J are TRBV11-1 and TRBJ1-1; a weak D match, TRBD1 (6 bases). Germline lookup yields CDR1 SGHAT and CDR2 FQDESV (reference sequence). Trimming cost V 5 bases and J 0 bases, with 7 bases left between them. CDR3 size: 13 residues.

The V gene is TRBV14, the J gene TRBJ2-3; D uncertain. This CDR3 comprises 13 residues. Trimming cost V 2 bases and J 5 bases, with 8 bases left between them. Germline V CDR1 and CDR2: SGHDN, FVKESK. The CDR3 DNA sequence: TGTGCCAGCAGCCAACTAACCGGAGATACGCAGTATTTT. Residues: CASSQLTGDTQYF.

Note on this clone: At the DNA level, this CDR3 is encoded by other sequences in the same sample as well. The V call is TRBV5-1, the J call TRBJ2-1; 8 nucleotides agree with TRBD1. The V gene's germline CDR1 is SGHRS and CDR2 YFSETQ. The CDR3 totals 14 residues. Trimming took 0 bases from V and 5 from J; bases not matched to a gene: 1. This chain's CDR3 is CASSLGTGHNEQFF. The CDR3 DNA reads TGCGCCAGCAGCTTGGGGACAGGGCACAATGAGCAGTTCTTC.

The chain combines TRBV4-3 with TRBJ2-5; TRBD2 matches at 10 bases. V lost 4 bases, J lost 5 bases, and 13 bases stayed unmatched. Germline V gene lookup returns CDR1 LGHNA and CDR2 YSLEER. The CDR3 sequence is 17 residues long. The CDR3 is CASSPWGLAGGTETQYF. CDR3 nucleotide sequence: TGCGCCAGCAGCCCCTGGGGGTTAGCGGGAGGAACGGAGACCCAGTACTTC.

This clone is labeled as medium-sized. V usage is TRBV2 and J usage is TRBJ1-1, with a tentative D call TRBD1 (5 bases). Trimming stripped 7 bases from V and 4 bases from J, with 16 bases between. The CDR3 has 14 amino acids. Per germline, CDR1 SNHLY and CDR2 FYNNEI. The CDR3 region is CASIFEDTSTEAFF. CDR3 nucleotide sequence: TGTGCCAGCATTTTCGAGGACACCAGCACTGAAGCTTTCTTT.

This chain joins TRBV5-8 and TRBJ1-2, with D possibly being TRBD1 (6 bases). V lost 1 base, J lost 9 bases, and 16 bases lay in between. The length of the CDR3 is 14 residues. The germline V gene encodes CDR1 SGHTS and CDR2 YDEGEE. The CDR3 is CASSLLGGAVSYTF. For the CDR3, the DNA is TGTGCCAGCAGCTTGTTAGGGGGGGCCGTTAGCTACACCTTC.

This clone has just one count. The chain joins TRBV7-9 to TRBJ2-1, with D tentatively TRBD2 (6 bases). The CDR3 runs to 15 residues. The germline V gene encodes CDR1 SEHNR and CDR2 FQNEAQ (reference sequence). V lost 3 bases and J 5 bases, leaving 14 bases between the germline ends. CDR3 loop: CASSFGLTVDNEQFF. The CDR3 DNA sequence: TGTGCCAGCAGCTTTGGACTAACTGTCGACAATGAGCAGTTCTTC.

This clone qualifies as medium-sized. Written as DNA, the CDR3 is TGTGCCACCAGCAGAGACCAGACAGGGGGCGGTCAGCCCCAGCATTTT. Its protein product is CATSRDQTGGGQPQHF. The chain recombines TRBV15 with TRBJ1-5; 10 bases match TRBD1. Per germline, CDR1 LNHNV and CDR2 YYDKDF (reference sequence). The CDR3 extends over 16 amino acids. V gave up 0 bases and J gave up 6 bases; unmatched junction bases: 5.

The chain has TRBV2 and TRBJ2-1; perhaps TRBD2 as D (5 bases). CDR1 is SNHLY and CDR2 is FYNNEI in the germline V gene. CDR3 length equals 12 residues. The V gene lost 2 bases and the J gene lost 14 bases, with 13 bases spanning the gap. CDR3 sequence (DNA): TGTGCCAGCAGTGAATCCGGGCCCGGGGAGTTCTTC. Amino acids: CASSESGPGEFF.

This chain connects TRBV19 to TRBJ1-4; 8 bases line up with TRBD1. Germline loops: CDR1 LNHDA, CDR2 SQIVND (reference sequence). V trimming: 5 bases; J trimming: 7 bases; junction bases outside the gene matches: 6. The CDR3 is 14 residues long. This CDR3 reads CASSSGTGGEKLFF. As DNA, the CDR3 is TGTGCCAGTAGTTCCGGGACAGGAGGTGAAAAACTGTTTTTT.

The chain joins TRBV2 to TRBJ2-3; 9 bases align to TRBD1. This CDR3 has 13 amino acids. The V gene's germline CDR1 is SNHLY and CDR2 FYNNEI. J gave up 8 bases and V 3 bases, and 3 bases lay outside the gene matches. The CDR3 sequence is CASSDQTGGTQYF. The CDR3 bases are TGTGCCAGCAGTGACCAGACAGGGGGTACGCAGTATTTT.

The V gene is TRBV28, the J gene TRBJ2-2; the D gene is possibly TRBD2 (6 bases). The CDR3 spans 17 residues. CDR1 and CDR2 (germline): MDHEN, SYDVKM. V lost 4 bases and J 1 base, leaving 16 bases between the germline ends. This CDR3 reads CASSYPGDQVNTGELFF. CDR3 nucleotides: TGTGCCAGCAGTTACCCGGGGGACCAGGTGAACACCGGGGAGCTGTTTTTT.

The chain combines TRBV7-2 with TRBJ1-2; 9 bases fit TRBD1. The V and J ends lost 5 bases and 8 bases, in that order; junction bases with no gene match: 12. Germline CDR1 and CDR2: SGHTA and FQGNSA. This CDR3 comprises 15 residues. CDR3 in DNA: TGTGCCAGCAGCCTCCGACAGGGGGGCGTCGGCGGCTACACCTTC. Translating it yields CASSLRQGGVGGYTF.

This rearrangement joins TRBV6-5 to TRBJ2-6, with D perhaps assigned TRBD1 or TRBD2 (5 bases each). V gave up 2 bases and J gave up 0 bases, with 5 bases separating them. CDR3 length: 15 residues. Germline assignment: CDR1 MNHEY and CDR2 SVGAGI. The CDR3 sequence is CASSYGGSGANVLTF. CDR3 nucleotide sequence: TGTGCCAGCAGTTACGGGGGCTCTGGGGCCAACGTCCTGACTTTC.

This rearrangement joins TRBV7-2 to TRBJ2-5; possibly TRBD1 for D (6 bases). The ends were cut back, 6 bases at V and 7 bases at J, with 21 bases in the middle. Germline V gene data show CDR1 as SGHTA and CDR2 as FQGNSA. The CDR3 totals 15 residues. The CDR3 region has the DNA TGTGCCAGCAGGTCCTCGACAGGCCAAACAGGGACCCAGTACTTC. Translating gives CASRSSTGQTGTQYF.

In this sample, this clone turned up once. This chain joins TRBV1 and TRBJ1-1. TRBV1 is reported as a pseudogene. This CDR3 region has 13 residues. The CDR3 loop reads CTSSQAKGPEAFF. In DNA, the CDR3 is TGCACCAGCAGCCAAGCCAAGGGCCCTGAAGCTTTCTTT.

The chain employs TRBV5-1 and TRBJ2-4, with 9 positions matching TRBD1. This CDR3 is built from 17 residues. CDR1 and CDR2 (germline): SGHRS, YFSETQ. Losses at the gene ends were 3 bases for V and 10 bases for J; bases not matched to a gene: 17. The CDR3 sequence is CASSSTSGTGNPGIQYF. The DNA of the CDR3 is TGCGCCAGCAGCTCCACCTCGGGGACAGGGAATCCGGGGATTCAGTACTTC.

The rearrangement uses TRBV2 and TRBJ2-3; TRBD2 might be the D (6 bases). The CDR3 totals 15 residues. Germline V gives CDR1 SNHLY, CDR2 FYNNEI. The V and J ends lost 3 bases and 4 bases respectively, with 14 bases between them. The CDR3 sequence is CASSELEEGADTQYF. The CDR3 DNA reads TGTGCCAGCAGTGAGTTAGAGGAGGGAGCAGATACGCAGTATTTT.

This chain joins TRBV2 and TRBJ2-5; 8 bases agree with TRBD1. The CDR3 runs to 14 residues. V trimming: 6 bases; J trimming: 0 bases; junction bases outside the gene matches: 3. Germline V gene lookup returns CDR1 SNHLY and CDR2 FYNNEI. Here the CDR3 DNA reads TGTGCCAGCAGCCGACAGGGGTACCAAGAGACCCAGTACTTC. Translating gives CASSRQGYQETQYF.

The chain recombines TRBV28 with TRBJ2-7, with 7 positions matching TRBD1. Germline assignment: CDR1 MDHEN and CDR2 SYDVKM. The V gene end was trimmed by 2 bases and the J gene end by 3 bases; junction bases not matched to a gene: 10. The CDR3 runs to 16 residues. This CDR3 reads CASSLTPIDRDYEQYF. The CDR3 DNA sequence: TGTGCCAGCAGTTTAACGCCGATCGACAGGGACTACGAGCAGTACTTC.

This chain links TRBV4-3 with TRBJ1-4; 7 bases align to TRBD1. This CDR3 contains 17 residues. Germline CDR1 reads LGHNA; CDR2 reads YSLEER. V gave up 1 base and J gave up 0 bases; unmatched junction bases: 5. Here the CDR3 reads CASSQVGTVATNEKLFF. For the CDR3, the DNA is TGCGCCAGCAGCCAAGTTGGGACAGTCGCAACTAATGAAAAACTGTTTTTT.

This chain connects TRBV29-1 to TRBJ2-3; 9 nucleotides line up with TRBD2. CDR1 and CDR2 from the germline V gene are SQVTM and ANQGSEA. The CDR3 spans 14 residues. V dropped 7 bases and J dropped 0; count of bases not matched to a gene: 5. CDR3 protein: CSATSGPSTDTQYF. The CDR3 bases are TGCAGCGCTACTAGCGGGCCTAGCACAGATACGCAGTATTTT.

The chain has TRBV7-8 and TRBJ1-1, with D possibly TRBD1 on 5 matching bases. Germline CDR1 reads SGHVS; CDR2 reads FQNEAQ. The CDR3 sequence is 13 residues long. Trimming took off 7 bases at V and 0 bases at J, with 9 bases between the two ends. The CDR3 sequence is CASIRGVNTEAFF. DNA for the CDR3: TGTGCCAGCATCCGAGGGGTGAACACTGAAGCTTTCTTT. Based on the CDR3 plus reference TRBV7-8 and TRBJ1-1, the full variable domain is GAGVSQSPRYKVAKRGQDVALRCDPISGHVSLFWYQQALGQGPEFLTYFQNEAQLDKSGLPSDRFFAERPEGSVSTLKIQRTQQEDSAVYLCASIRGVNTEAFFGQGTRLTVV.

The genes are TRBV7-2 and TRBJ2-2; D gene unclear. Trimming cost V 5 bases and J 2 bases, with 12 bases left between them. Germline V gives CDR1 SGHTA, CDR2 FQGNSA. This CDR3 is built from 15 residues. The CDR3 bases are TGTGCCAGCAGCCCCTACGGCAGTAACACCGGGGAGCTGTTTTTT. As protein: CASSPYGSNTGELFF.

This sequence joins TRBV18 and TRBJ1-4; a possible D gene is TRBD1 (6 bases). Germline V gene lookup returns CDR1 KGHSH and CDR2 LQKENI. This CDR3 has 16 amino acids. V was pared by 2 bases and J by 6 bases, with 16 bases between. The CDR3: CASSPDPTGLDEKLFF. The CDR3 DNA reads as TGTGCCAGCTCACCAGATCCGACAGGCCTGGATGAAAAACTGTTTTTT.

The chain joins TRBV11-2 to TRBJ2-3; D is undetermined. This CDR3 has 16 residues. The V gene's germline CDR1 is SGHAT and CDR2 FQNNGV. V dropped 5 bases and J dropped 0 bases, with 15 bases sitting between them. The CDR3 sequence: CASSPSLARSTDTQYF. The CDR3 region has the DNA TGTGCCAGCAGCCCCAGTCTGGCCAGGAGCACAGATACGCAGTATTTT. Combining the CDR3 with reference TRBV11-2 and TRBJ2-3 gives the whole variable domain EAGVAQSPRYKIIEKRQSVAFWCNPISGHATLYWYQQILGQGPKLLIQFQNNGVVDDSQLPKDRFSAERLKGVDSTLKIQPAKLEDSAVYLCASSPSLARSTDTQYFGPGTRLTVL.

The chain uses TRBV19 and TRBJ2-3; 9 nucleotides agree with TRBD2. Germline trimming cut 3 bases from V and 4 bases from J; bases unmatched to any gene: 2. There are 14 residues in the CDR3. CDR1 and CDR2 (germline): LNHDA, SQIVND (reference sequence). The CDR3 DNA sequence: TGTGCCAGTAGTATTCTAGCGGGATCAGATACGCAGTATTTT. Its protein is CASSILAGSDTQYF.

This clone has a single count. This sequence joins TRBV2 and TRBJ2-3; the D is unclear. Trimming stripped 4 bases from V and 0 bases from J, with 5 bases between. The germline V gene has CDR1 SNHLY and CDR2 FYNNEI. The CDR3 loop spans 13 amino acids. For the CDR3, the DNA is TGTGCCAGCAGTGCTACTAGCACAGATACGCAGTATTTT. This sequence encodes CASSATSTDTQYF.